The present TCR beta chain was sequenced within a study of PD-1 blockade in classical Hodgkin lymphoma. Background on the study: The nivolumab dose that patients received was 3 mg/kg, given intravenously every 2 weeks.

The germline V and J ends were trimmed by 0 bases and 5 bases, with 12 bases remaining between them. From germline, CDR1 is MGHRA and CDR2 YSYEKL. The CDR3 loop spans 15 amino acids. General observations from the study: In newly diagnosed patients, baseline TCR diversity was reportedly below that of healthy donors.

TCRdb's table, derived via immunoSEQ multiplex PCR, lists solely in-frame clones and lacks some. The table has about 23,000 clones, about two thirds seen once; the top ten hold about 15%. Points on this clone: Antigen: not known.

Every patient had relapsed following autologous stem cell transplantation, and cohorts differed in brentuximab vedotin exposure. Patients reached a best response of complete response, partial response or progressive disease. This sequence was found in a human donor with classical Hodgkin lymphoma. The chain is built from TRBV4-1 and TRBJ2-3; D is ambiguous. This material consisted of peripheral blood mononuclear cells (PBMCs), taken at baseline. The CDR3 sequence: CASSQDYYSGDTQYF. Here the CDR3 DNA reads TGCGCCAGCAGCCAAGATTACTATTCGGGAGATACGCAGTATTTT.